This T cell receptor (beta chain) was identified during a study of blood T cell repertoires in COVID-19 (TCRdb year 2020). Study-wide context: Samples from collaborators originated in the United States, Italy and Spain and spanned both the acute and convalescent phases of COVID-19. The material from the prospective study consisted of cDNA or gDNA derived from T cells, B-cell-depleted T cells, or PBMCs. Subjects who had been exposed to COVID-19, were actively infected with it, or had recovered from it provided the deeply sampled blood TCRbeta repertoires that made up the dataset. The repertoires were made available in a free public database intended to serve as a resource for research on the immune response to SARS-CoV-2. Samples were obtained from the ongoing ImmuneRACE study (first 160 participants) and from over 1,000 subjects provided by 6 global collaborators. The sample metadata nearly always contained a de-identified subject ID, COVID-19 status, age in years and sex. Where available, HLA class I and class II types were obtained from metadata supplied by the sample provider rather than from assay-based typing.

This clone has a single count. Its antigen remains unidentified. No base quality values were provided; no much bigger clone lies one nucleotide off. The collaborating institutions used their own protocols to collect whole blood in K2EDTA tubes. For TCRbeta analysis, collaborators shipped samples in one of three forms: frozen whole blood, isolated PBMCs, or DNA extracted from either of those sample types. TCRbeta CDR3 regions were amplified from genomic DNA by means of the immunoSEQ Assay, a bias-controlled multiplex PCR. In the authors' own workflow: The number of nucleated cells in each sample was estimated from the amplification of reference gene primers within the assay. Sequence reads were collapsed and filtered to measure the absolute abundance of every unique TCRbeta CDR3 rearrangement. For each sample, productive Simpson clonality was calculated as the square root of Simpson's diversity index across productive rearrangements. TCRdb provides this immuneACCESS table in a form limited to in-frame rearrangements. Some clones are lacking; in checked studies, under half of them reflect an unresolved V gene, and why the rest are absent is not known. Clonal size and the V and J genes are those of that table, whereas D and trimming came from the DNA. Recorded for this sample are roughly 190,000 clones; around 90% of them occurred a single time. The top ten constitute nearly 0.55% of the sample.

On the study overall, not on this receptor specifically: The amount of clinical and demographic metadata varied by source and participant and was provided uncurated.

Trimming costs V 10 bases and J 2 bases, and their ends lie 17 bases apart. Measured from the cysteine to the phenylalanine, the CDR3 is 14 residues long. The sequence is cut down to CDR3 DNA, 42 bases in frame from base 1. Sequences ENHRY (CDR1) and SYGVKD (CDR2) are obtained from the germline V gene. This receptor was taken from a man over 45 with acute or convalescent COVID-19. Sequenced sample: peripheral blood. The chain joins TRBV10-3 to TRBJ1-1; the D gene lacks a confident call. The CDR3 is CATLLSTGNTEAFF. The DNA sequence is given as TGTGCCACCCTCTTGTCCACGGGAAACACTGAAGCTTTCTTT.